This T cell receptor (beta chain) was documented in a study of cytomegalovirus exposure and HLA in healthy donors. Study-wide points: Later analysis associated a missense DCLRE1C variant with TCR beta V- and J-gene trimming. A few CMV-associated chains proved CMV antigen-specific in vitro.

Germline CDR1 reads SEHNR; CDR2 reads FQNEAQ (reference sequence). This CDR3 region has 15 residues. V was trimmed by 6 bases and J by 0 bases, leaving 15 bases between them. Comment on this clone: Its target is unknown.

The PCR was carried out with 60 Vbeta primers and 13 Jbeta primers. Assay used: immunoSEQ multiplex PCR; TCRdb lists only in-frame clones, some missing. The profile shows roughly 130,000 clones, under 70% of them singletons. This TCR was sampled from a man aged 18-30 years in good health and CMV-seronegative. Specimen: PBMCs. The chain combines TRBV7-9 with TRBJ2-7; weak D call: TRBD2 (5 bases). CDR3 residues: CASSLDGESSYEQYF. In nucleotides, the CDR3 is TGTGCCAGCAGTTTGGACGGGGAGAGCTCCTACGAGCAGTACTTC.